The 11 T cell receptor beta chains given below trace back to one sample, sequenced in a study of CD8 T cells in ankylosing spondylitis. Whole-study findings and limits: Blood from ankylosing spondylitis patients appeared to carry a characteristic roughly 8-variant TCR beta motif.

TCRdb analysed the 5' RACE reads with MiXCR anew, one entry per CDR3 protein. The sample holds about 500,000 distinct CDR3 sequences, roughly 5% seen once. What these receptors recognize is not known. Sequencing input: blood, either unsorted or a sorted T cell fraction (not recorded which). The source of these receptors is a male donor with ankylosing spondylitis.

This clonotype came up many times. The chain joins TRBV7-2 to TRBJ2-3; D may be TRBD1 (6 bases). This CDR3 region has 14 residues. Germline-derived CDR1 and CDR2 are SGHTA and FQGNSA. V dropped 1 base and J dropped 4 bases, with 9 bases sitting between them. The CDR3 here is CASSLDRVSDTQYF. The CDR3 DNA sequence: TGTGCCAGCAGCTTAGACAGGGTTTCAGATACGCAGTATTTT.

This clonotype was recorded at least ten times. The chain couples TRBV9 to TRBJ1-1; no reliable D call. Germline loops: CDR1 SGDLS, CDR2 YYNGEE. Trimming removed 3 bases at V and 0 bases at J, with 9 bases between. This CDR3 spans 14 amino acids. The DNA of the CDR3 is TGTGCCAGCAGCGCCTCCAGTCTGAACACTGAAGCTTTCTTT. This sequence encodes CASSASSLNTEAFF.

This clonotype was observed at least ten times. The chain combines TRBV20-1 with TRBJ1-2; D is perhaps TRBD1 (6 bases). Per the germline V gene, CDR1 is DFQATT and CDR2 is SNEGSKA (reference sequence). This CDR3 is built from 12 residues. V lost 5 bases to trimming and J lost 3 bases, with 10 bases between them. CDR3 sequence (DNA): TGCAGTGCTTTTCGGACAGACTATGGCTACACCTTC. Its protein is CSAFRTDYGYTF.

Many counts were recorded for this clonotype. The rearrangement joins TRBV7-6 to TRBJ2-7; D is undetermined. Trimming shortened V by 5 bases and J by 5 bases, and 10 bases separated the two germline ends. From germline, CDR1 is SGHVS and CDR2 FNYEAQ. The CDR3 has 12 residues. In DNA, the CDR3 is TGTGCCAGCAGCGTAGGTCCGGACGAGCAGTACTTC. This sequence encodes CASSVGPDEQYF.

This clonotype showed up many times. This chain connects TRBV20-1 to TRBJ2-5; 9 bases agree with TRBD2. The CDR3 is 15 amino acids. Trimming took 0 bases from V and 3 from J; bases not matched to a gene: 5. In germline, CDR1 is DFQATT, CDR2 SNEGSKA (reference sequence). CDR3 DNA sequence: TGCAGTGCTAGAGATCCCAGCGGGGGGAAAGAGACCCAGTACTTC. This encodes CSARDPSGGKETQYF.

Worth noting for this clonotype: Since a much larger clone is just one base distant, this may be a read error. The V call is TRBV6-5, the J call TRBJ1-2; D unclear. V was cut by 2 bases and J by 4 bases, with 17 bases left in between. Germline V lookup: CDR1 MNHEY, CDR2 SVGAGI. The CDR3 extends over 16 amino acids. The CDR3 protein is CASSYGLDKFGYGYTF. The CDR3 DNA sequence: TGTGCCAGCAGTTACGGGTTAGACAAGTTTGGCTATGGCTACACCTTC.

The sample holds many counts of this clonotype. The J gene is TRBJ1-4, the V gene TRBV11-2, with D possibly TRBD1 on 6 matching bases. The length of the CDR3 is 14 residues. CDR1 and CDR2 from the germline V gene are SGHAT and FQNNGV. The V and J ends lost 7 bases and 3 bases respectively, with 12 bases between them. CDR3 coding DNA: TGTGCCAGCACCCAGGGGTTGGCTAATGAAAAACTGTTTTTT. Protein product: CASTQGLANEKLFF.

This clonotype was observed at least ten times. The CDR3, as DNA: TGTGCCACCAGCAGAGATCAGGGGTGGTATGGCTACACCTTC. Its translation: CATSRDQGWYGYTF. V is TRBV15 and J is TRBJ1-2, with D possibly matching TRBD1 (6 bases). The ends were cut back, 0 bases at V and 5 bases at J, with 10 bases in the middle. Germline V CDR1 and CDR2: LNHNV, YYDKDF (reference sequence). This CDR3 has 14 amino acids.

This clonotype was seen ten or more times. V and J are TRBV24-1 and TRBJ1-5, with D unresolved. This CDR3 contains 14 residues. Germline CDR1 and CDR2: KGHDR and SFDVKD. V dropped 4 bases and J dropped 0 bases, with 6 bases sitting between them. The CDR3 DNA reads TGTGCCACCAGTGACGACCCTAGCAATCAGCCCCAGCATTTT. Encoded protein: CATSDDPSNQPQHF.

This clonotype showed up many times. The chain is built from TRBV15 and TRBJ1-2, with D unclear. CDR1 is LNHNV, CDR2 YYDKDF, per germline (reference sequence). The V and J ends lost 3 bases and 6 bases respectively, with 11 bases between them. CDR3 length: 13 residues. The CDR3 loop reads CATSSPSGNGYTF. CDR3 sequence (DNA): TGTGCCACCAGCAGTCCCTCAGGAAATGGCTACACCTTC.

This clonotype turned up a few times. The V gene is TRBV5-1, the J gene TRBJ2-2, with D uncertain. From germline, CDR1 is SGHRS and CDR2 YFSETQ. The V end lost 4 bases, the J end lost 5 bases, and 12 bases lay between the germline ends. CDR3 size: 14 residues. CDR3 sequence reads: CASSKDQKTGELFF. The DNA for the CDR3 is TGCGCCAGCAGCAAGGACCAAAAAACCGGGGAGCTGTTTTTT.